The 9 T cell receptor beta chains below were found in one sample sequenced in a study of blood T cell repertoires in COVID-19. Profiled with immunoSEQ multiplex PCR; TCRdb holds only in-frame clones, not every one. Among about 200,000 clones listed, 80% to 90% were seen once. What was sequenced was PBMCs or T cells enriched from blood (not recorded which). The receptors originated from a woman in her late teens or twenties who had recovered from COVID-19.

This chain connects TRBV3-1 (or the pseudogene TRBV3-2) to TRBJ1-4; no reliable D call. The CDR3 is 15 residues long. Trimming removed 3 bases from V and 8 bases from J, with 16 bases in between. Per the germline V gene, CDR1 is LGHDT and CDR2 is YNNKEL (reference sequence). The CDR3 loop reads CASSHSYRENEKLFF. CDR3 nucleotides: TGTGCCAGCAGCCACAGCTATAGGGAGAACGAAAAACTGTTTTTT.

The chain uses TRBV12-3 or TRBV12-4 and TRBJ1-5; D uncertain. V lost 10 bases and J lost 8, with 18 bases in between. This CDR3 is built from 13 residues. Here the CDR3 DNA reads TGTGCCACCCAGAGGTCCCCCGTTGAGCCCCAGCATTTT. It specifies CATQRSPVEPQHF.

This clone is a singleton in its sample. CDR3 loop: CASSDPIQAGNTIYF. In nucleotides, the CDR3 is TGTGCCAGCAGTGACCCAATCCAAGCAGGAAACACCATATATTTT. The chain employs TRBV25-1 and TRBJ1-3; D uncertain. From germline, CDR1 is MGHDK and CDR2 SYGVNS. V was shortened by 3 bases and J by 4 bases, with 13 bases between the two germline ends. This CDR3 comprises 15 residues.

This chain joins TRBV27 and TRBJ2-2; 7 bases are a match to TRBD2. Germline assignment: CDR1 MNHEY and CDR2 SMNVEV (reference sequence). The CDR3 is 13 residues long. V lost 5 bases and J lost 5; bases outside the gene matches: 2. The CDR3 coding sequence is TGTGCCAGCAGTCAGGGAGGGACCGGGGAGCTGTTTTTT. It specifies CASSQGGTGELFF.

This rearrangement joins TRBV9 to TRBJ2-7, with D possibly being TRBD1 (6 bases). Germline CDR1 SGDLS, CDR2 YYNGEE. V was trimmed by 4 bases and J by 7 bases, leaving 21 bases between them. The CDR3 length is 15 residues. Here the CDR3 DNA reads TGTGCCAGCAGCCCCGGGACAACCCCGTCGGCAGAGCAGTACTTC. It codes for CASSPGTTPSAEQYF.

J is TRBJ2-7 and V is TRBV29-1; 7 bases match TRBD2. With 3 bases clipped from V and 1 base from J, the junction kept 3 bases outside the gene matches. The germline V gene has CDR1 SQVTM and CDR2 ANQGSEA. The CDR3 spans 13 residues. In nucleotides, the CDR3 is TGCAGCGTTGACAGGGAGGGGTCCTACGAGCAGTACTTC. This codes for CSVDREGSYEQYF.

This chain connects TRBV6-5 to TRBJ1-2; 7 bases are shared with TRBD1. The CDR3 spans 14 residues. J lost 2 bases, V lost 6 bases, and 6 bases had no gene match. Germline lookup yields CDR1 MNHEY and CDR2 SVGAGI. In DNA form, the CDR3 reads TGTGCCAGCAGGCTAACAGGGGAAAACTATGGCTACACCTTC. This codes for CASRLTGENYGYTF.

This chain connects TRBV12-5 to TRBJ2-5; maybe TRBD2 (6 bases). V was cut by 0 bases and J by 5 bases, with 22 bases left in between. The CDR3 runs to 18 residues. Germline CDR1 is LGHNT and CDR2 is FRNRAP. The CDR3 sequence is CASGLVLATAGLGETQYF. CDR3 bases: TGTGCTAGTGGTTTGGTACTAGCAACGGCGGGGCTAGGGGAGACCCAGTACTTC.

The CDR3 reads CASSERQGSTEKLFF. The CDR3, as DNA: TGTGCCAGCAGCGAGAGACAGGGAAGTACGGAAAAACTGTTTTTT. The chain links TRBV2 to TRBJ1-4, with 7 bases that match TRBD1. The V gene end was trimmed by 6 bases and the J gene end by 8 bases; junction bases not matched to a gene: 12. Looked up from germline, CDR1 is SNHLY and CDR2 is FYNNEI. CDR3 size: 15 residues.